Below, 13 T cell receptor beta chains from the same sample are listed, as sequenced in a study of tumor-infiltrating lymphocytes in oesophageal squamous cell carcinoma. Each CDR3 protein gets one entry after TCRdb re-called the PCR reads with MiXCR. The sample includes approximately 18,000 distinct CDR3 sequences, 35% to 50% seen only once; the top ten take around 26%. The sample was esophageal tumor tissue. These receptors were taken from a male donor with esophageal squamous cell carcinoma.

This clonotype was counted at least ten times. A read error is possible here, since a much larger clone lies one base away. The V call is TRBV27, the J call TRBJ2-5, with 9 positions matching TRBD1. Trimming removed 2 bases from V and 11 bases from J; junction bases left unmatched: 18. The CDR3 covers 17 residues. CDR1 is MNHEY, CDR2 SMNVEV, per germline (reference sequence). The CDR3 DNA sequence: TGTGCCAGCAGTTTAAGCGGGACAGGGAATTCCTACAATGAGCAGTACTTC. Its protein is CASSLSGTGNSYNEQYF.

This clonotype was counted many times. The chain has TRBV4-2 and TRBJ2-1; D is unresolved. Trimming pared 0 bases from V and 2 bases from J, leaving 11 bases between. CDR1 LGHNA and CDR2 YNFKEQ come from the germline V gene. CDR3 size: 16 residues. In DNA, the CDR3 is TGTGCCAGCAGCCAAGATCGCAGCATAGCCTACAATGAGCAGTTCTTC. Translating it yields CASSQDRSIAYNEQFF.

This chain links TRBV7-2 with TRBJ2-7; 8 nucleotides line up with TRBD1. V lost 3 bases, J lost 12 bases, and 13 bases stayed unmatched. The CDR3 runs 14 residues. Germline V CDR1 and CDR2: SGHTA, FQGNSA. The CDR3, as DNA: TGTGCCAGCAGCTTCCAGGGGGCGGGAACTGAAGCGTACTTC. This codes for CASSFQGAGTEAYF.

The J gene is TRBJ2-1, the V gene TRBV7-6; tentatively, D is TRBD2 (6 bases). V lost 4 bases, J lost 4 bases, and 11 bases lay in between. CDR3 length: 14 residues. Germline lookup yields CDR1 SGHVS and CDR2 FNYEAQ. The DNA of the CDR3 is TGTGCCAGCAGCTCGGTTGGGGGGTACAATGAGCAGTTCTTC. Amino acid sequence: CASSSVGGYNEQFF.

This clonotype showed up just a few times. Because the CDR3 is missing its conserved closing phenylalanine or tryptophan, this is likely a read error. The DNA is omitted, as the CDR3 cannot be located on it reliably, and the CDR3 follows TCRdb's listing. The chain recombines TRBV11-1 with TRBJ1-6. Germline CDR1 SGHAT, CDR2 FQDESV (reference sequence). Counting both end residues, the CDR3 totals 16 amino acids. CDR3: CASSLGGARETQYFGP.

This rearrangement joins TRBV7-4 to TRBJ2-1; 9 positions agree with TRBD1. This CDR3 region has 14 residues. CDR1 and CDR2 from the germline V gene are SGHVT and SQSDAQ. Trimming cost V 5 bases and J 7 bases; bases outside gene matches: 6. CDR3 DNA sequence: TGTGCCAGCAGCCTTCCCGGGACAGGGAATGAGCAGTTCTTC. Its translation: CASSLPGTGNEQFF.

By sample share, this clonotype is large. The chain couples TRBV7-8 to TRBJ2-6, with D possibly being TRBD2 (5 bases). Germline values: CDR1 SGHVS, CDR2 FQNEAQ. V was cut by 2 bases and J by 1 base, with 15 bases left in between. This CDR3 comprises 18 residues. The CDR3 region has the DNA TGTGCCAGCAGCTTACGAGGGCTGGATTTTTCTGGGGCCAACGTCCTGACTTTC. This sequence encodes CASSLRGLDFSGANVLTF. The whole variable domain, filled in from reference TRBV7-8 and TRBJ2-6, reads GAGVSQSPRYKVAKRGQDVALRCDPISGHVSLFWYQQALGQGPEFLTYFQNEAQLDKSGLPSDRFFAERPEGSVSTLKIQRTQQEDSAVYLCASSLRGLDFSGANVLTFGAGSRLTVL.

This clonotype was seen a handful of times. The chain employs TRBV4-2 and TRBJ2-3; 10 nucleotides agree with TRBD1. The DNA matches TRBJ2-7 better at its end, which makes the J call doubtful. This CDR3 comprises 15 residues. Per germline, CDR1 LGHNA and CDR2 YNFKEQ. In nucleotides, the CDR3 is TGTGCCAGCAGCCGCACGACAGGGGGCAGGTACGAGCAGTACTTC. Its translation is CASSRTTGGRYEQYF.

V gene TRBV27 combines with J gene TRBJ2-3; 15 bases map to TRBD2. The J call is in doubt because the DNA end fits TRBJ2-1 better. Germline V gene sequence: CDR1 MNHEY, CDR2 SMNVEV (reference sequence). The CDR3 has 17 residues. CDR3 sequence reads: CASSGLAGGSGSVEQFF. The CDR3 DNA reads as TGTGCCAGCAGCGGACTAGCGGGAGGGAGTGGTAGTGTTGAGCAGTTCTTC.

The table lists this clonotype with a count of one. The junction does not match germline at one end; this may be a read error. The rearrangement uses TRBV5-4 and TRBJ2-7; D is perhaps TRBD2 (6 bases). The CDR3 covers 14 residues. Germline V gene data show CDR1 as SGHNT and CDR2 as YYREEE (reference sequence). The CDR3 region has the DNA TGCGCCAGCAGCTTGGGTCGGGAGTTCGATGAGCAGTACTTC. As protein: CASSLGREFDEQYF.

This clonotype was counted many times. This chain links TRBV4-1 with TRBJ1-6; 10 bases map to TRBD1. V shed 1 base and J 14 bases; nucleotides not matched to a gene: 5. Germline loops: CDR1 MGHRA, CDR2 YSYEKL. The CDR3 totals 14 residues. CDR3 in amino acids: CASSQGQGAAALHF. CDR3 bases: TGCGCCAGCAGCCAAGGACAGGGGGCGGCGGCCCTCCACTTT.

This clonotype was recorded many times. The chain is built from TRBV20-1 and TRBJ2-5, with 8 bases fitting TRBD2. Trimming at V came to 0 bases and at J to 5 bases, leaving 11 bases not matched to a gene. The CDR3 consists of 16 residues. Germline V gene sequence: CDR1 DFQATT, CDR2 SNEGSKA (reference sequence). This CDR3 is CSARDRPGLGVETQYF. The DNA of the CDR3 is TGCAGTGCTAGAGATCGACCGGGACTAGGAGTGGAGACCCAGTACTTC.

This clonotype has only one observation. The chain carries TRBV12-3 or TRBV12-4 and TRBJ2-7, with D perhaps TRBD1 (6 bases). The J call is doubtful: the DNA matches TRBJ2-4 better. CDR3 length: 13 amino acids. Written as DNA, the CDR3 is TGTGCCAGCAGCTCCGGACAGAAAAACATTCAGTACTTC. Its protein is CASSSGQKNIQYF.